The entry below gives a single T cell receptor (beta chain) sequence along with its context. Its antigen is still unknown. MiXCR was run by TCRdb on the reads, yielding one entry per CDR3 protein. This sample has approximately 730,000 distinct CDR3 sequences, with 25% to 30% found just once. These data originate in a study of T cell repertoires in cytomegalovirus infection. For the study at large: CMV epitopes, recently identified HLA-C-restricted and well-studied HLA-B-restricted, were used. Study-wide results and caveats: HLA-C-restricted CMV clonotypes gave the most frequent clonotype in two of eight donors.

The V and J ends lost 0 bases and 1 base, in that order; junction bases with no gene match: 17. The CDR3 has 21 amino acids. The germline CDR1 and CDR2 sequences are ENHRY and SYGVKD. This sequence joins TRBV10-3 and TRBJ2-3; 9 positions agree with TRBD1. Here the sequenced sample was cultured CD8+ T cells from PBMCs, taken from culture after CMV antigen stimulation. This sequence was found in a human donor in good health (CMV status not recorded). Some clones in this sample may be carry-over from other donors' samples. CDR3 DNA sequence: TGTGCCATCAGTGAGTCGATGACTAAGCGGGCTAGACAGGGGGGCACAGATACGCAGTATTTT. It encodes CAISESMTKRARQGGTDTQYF.